This T cell receptor (beta chain) was captured by sequencing in a study of cytomegalovirus exposure and HLA in healthy donors. Study information: Unique TCR beta sequences numbering some 120 million came from 150 million to 200 million T cells in an earlier analysis.

This PCR relied on a set of 60 Vbeta primers and 13 Jbeta primers. This table comes from immunoSEQ multiplex PCR, and its TCRdb copy is limited to in-frame clones, with some not included. Among around 67,000 clones, approximately 60% were seen once, and the ten largest hold 3% to 3.5%. At the time of sampling, donors were nominally healthy, though unrecorded immune exposures were likely. This clonotype was sampled from a woman aged 45 to 65 in good health and CMV-seronegative. The material sequenced was PBMCs.

For the CDR3, the DNA is TGCGCCAGCAGCTTGGCCGGAGGAGAAGCTTTCTTT. This gives the protein CASSLAGGEAFF. This chain uses TRBV5-1 with TRBJ1-1; D is uncertain. The CDR3 has 12 amino acids. In germline, CDR1 is SGHRS, CDR2 YFSETQ. V was pared by 0 bases and J by 8 bases, with 8 bases between.